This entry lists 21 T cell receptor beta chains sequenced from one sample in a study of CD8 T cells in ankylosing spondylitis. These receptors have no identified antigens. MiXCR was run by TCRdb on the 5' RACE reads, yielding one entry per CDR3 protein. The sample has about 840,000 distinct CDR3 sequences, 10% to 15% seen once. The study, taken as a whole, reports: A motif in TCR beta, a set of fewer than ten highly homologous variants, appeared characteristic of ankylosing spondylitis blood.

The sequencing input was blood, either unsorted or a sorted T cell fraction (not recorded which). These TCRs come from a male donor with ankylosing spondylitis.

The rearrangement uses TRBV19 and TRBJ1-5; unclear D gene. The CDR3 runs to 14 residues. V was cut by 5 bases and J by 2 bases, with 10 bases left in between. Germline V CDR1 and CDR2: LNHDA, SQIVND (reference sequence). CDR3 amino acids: CASSGREGNQPQHF. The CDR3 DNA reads TGTGCCAGTAGTGGCAGAGAGGGCAATCAGCCCCAGCATTTT.

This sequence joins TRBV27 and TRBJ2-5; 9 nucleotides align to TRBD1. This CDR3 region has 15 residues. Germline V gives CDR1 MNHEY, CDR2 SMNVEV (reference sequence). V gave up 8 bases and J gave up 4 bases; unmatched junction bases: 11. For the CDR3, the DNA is TGTGCCAGCCGGGGGTTGGGACAGGGCTCAGAGACCCAGTACTTC. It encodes CASRGLGQGSETQYF.

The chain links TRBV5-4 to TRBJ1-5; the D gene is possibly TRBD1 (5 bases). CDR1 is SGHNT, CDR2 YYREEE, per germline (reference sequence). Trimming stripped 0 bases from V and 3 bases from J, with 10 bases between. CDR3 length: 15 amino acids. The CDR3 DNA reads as TGTGCCAGCAGCTTGGGAGGGGCGACCAATCAGCCCCAGCATTTT. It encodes CASSLGGATNQPQHF.

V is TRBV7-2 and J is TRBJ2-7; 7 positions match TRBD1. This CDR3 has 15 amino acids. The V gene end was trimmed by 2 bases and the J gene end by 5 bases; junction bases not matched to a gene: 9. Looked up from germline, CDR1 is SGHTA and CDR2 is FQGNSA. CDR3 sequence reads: CASSLRWQGDHEQYF. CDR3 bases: TGTGCCAGCAGCTTACGGTGGCAGGGGGACCACGAGCAGTACTTC.

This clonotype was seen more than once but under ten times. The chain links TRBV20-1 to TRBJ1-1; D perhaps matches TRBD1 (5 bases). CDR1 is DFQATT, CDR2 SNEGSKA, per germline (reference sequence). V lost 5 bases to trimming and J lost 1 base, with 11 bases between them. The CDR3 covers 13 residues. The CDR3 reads CSAGGDPNTEAFF. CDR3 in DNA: TGCAGTGCTGGTGGGGACCCGAACACTGAAGCTTTCTTT.

The CDR3 coding sequence is TGTGCCAGCAGCGTAGTAGGGTGGGGCACTGAAGCTTTCTTT. This translates into CASSVVGWGTEAFF. The chain uses TRBV9 and TRBJ1-1, with D unclear. In germline, CDR1 is SGDLS, CDR2 YYNGEE. The CDR3 consists of 14 residues. Trimming took 0 bases from V and 4 from J, leaving 10 bases between them.

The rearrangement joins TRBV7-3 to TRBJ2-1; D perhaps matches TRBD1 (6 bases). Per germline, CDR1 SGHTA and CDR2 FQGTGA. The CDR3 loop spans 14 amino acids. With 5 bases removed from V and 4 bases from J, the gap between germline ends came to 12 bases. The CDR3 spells CASSERGLYNEQFF. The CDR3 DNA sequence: TGTGCCAGCAGCGAAAGGGGGTTATACAATGAGCAGTTCTTC.

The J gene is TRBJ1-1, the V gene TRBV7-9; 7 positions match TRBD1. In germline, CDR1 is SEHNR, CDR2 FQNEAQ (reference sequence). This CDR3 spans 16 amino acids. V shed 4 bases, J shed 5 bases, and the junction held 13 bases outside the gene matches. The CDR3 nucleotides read TGTGCCAGCAGCTATACGCCCCAGGGGGGAAATACTGAAGCTTTCTTT. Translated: CASSYTPQGGNTEAFF.

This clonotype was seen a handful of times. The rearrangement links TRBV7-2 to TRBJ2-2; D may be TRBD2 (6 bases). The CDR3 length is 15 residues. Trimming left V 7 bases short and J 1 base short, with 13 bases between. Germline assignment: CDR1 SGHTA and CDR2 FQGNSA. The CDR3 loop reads CASTHGGLNTGELFF. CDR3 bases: TGTGCCAGCACCCACGGGGGACTGAACACCGGGGAGCTGTTTTTT.

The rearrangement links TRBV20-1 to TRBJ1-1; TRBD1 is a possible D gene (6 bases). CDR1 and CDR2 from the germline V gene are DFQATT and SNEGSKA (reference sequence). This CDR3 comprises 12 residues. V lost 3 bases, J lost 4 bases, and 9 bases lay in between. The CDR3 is CSASTGSTEAFF. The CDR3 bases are TGCAGTGCTAGTACAGGGTCCACTGAAGCTTTCTTT.

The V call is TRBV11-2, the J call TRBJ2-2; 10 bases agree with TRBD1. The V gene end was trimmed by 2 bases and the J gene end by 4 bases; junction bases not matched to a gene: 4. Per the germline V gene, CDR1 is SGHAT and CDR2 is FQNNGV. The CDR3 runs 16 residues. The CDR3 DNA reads TGTGCCAGCAGCTTAAGGGGACAGGGGATCACCGGGGAGCTGTTTTTT. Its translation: CASSLRGQGITGELFF.

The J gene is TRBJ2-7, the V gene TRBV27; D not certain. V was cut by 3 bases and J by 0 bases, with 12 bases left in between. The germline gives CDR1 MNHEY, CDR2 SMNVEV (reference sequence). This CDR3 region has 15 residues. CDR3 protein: CASSFAGDYSYEQYF. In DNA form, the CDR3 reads TGTGCCAGCAGTTTCGCAGGTGATTACTCCTACGAGCAGTACTTC.

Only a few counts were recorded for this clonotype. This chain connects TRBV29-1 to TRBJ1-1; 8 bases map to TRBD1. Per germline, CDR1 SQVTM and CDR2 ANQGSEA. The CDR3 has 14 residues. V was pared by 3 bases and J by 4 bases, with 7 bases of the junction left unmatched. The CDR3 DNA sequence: TGCAGCGTTGATGGACTTACAGGGGGCACTGAAGCTTTCTTT. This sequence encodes CSVDGLTGGTEAFF. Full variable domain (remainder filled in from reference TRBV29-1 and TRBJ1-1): SAVISQKPSRDICQRGTSLTIQCQVDSQVTMMFWYRQQPGQSLTLIATANQGSEATYESGFVIDKFPISRPNLTFSTLTVSNMSPEDSSIYLCSVDGLTGGTEAFFGQGTRLTVV.

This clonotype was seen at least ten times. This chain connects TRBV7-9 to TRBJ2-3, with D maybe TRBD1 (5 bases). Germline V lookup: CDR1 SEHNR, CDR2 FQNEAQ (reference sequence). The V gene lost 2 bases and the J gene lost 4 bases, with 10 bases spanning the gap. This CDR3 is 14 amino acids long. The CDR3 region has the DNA TGTGCCAGCAGCTTACGTGAAGGGGCAGATACGCAGTATTTT. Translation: CASSLREGADTQYF.

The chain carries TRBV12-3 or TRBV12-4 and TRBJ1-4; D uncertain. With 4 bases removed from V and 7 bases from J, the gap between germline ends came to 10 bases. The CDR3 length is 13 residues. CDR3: CASSSGSGEKLFF. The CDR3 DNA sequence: TGTGCCAGCAGTTCAGGCTCGGGTGAAAAACTGTTTTTT.

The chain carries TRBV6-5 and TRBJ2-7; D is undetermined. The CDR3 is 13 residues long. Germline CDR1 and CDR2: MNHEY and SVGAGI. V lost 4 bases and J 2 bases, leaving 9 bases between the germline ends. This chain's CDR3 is CASSSLEPYEQYF. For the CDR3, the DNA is TGTGCCAGCAGTTCTTTAGAGCCCTACGAGCAGTACTTC.

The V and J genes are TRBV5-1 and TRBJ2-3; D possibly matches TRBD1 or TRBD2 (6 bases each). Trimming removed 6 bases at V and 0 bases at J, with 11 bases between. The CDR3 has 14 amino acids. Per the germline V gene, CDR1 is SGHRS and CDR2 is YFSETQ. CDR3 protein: CASTKGGSTDTQYF. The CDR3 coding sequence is TGCGCCAGCACCAAGGGGGGTAGCACAGATACGCAGTATTTT.

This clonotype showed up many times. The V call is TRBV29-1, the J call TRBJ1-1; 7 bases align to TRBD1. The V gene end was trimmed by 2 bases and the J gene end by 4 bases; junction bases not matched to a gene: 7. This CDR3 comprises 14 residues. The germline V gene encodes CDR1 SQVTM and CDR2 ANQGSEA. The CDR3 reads CSVERVRGSTEAFF. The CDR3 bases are TGCAGCGTTGAAAGGGTCAGGGGGAGCACTGAAGCTTTCTTT.

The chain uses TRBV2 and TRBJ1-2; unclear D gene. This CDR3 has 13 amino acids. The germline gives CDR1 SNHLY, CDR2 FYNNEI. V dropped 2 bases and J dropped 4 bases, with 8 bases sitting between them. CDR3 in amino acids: CASSESRFYGYTF. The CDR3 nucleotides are TGTGCCAGCAGTGAATCACGTTTCTATGGCTACACCTTC.

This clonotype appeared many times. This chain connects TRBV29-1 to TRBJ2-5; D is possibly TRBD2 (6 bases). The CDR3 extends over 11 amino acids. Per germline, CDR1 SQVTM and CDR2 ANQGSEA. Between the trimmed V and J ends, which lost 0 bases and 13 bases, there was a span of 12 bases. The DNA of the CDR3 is TGCAGCGTTGAAGATATGGCGGGGATGTACTTC. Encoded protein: CSVEDMAGMYF.

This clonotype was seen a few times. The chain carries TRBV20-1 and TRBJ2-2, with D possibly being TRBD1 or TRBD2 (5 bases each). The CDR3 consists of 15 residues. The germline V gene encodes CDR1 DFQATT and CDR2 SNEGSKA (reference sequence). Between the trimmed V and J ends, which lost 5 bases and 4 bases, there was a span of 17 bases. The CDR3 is CSAERGWGPTGELFF. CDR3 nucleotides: TGCAGTGCTGAGAGGGGATGGGGACCCACCGGGGAGCTGTTTTTT.